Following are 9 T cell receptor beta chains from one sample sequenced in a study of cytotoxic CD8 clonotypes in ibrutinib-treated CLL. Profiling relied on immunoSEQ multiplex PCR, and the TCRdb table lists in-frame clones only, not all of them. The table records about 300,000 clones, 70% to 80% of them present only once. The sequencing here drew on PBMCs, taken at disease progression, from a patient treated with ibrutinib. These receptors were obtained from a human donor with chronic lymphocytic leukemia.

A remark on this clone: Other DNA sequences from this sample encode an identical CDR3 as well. CDR3 residues: CASSLSPYEQYF. The CDR3 nucleotides are TGTGCCAGCAGCCTATCCCCTTACGAGCAGTACTTC. V is TRBV7-2 and J is TRBJ2-7; D is ambiguous. The CDR3 is 12 amino acids. Trimming cost V 5 bases and J 4 bases, with 9 bases left between them. Germline V gives CDR1 SGHTA, CDR2 FQGNSA.

The CDR3 bases are TGTGCCAGCAGACCGGGCTTGAATGAGCAGTTCTTC. This sequence encodes CASRPGLNEQFF. The chain employs TRBV6-6 and TRBJ2-1, with D uncertain. V lost 6 bases to trimming and J lost 7 bases, with 10 bases between them. Per germline, CDR1 MNHNY and CDR2 SVGAGI (reference sequence). CDR3 length: 12 residues.

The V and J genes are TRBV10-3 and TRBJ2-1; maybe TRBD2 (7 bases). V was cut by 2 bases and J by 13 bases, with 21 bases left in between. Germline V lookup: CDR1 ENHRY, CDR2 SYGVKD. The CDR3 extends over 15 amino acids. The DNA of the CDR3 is TGTGCCATCAGTGAGCCCAACCCCTCGGGGGGCTTACAGTTCTTC. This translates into CAISEPNPSGGLQFF.

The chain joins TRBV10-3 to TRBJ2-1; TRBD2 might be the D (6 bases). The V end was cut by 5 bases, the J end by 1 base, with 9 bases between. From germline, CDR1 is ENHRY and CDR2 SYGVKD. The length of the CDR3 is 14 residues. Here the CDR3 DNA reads TGTGCCATCAGTCCTGGGAGGTCCTACAATGAGCAGTTCTTC. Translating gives CAISPGRSYNEQFF.

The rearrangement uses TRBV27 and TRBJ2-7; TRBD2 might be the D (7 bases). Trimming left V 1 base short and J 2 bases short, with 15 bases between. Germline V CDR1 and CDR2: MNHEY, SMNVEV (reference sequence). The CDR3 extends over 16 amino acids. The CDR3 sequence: CASSLWGRESTYEQYF. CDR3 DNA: TGTGCCAGCAGTTTATGGGGGCGGGAGTCAACCTACGAGCAGTACTTC.

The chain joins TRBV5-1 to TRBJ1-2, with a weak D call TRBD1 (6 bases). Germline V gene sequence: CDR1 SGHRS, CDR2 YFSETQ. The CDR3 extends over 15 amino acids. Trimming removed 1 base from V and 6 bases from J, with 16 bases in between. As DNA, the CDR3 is TGCGCCAGCAGCTTGAAGATCACAGGGTCCGATGGCTACACCTTC. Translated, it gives CASSLKITGSDGYTF. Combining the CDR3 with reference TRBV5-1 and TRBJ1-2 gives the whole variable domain KAGVTQTPRYLIKTRGQQVTLSCSPISGHRSVSWYQQTPGQGLQFLFEYFSETQRNKGNFPGRFSGRQFSNSRSEMNVSTLELGDSALYLCASSLKITGSDGYTFGSGTRLTVV.

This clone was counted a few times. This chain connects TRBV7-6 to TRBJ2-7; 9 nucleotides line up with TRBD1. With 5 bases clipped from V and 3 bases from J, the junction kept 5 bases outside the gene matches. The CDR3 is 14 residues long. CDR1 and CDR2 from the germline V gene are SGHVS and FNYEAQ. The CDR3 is CASSPRGQGYEQYF. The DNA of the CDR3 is TGTGCCAGCAGCCCCCGGGGACAGGGCTACGAGCAGTACTTC.

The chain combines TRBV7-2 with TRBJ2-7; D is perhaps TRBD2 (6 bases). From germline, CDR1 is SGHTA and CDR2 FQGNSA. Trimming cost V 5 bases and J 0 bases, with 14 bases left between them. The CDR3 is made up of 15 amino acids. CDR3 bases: TGTGCCAGCAGCCTGGTGGGACTTGTCTCCTACGAGCAGTACTTC. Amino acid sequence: CASSLVGLVSYEQYF.

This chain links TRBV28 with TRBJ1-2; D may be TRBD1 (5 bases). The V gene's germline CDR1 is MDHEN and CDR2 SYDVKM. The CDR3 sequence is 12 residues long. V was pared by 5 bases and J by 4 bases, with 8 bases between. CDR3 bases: TGTGCCAGCAGTCGACAGTTCTATGGCTACACCTTC. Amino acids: CASSRQFYGYTF.